This record concerns one T cell receptor beta chain sequence. The sample belongs to a study of blood T cell repertoires in COVID-19. Study context: COVID-19 samples, acute and convalescent, were from the United States, Italy and Spain.

The Seattle site enrolled patients during active infection and followed them longitudinally. The germline CDR1 and CDR2 sequences are KGHDR and SFDVKD. V was pared by 1 base and J by 3 bases, with 8 bases between. The CDR3 sequence is 14 residues long. Original handling: The assay estimated nucleated cells by amplifying reference gene primers. Here immunoSEQ multiplex PCR was the method, and the copy in TCRdb shows in-frame clones only, minus some. From that table come the V and J calls and clone size; the DNA was used to work out D and trimming. The sample has hundreds of thousands of clones, 75% to 90% seen once.

The source is a woman in her 70s with COVID-19, enrolled during active disease. The sample consisted of peripheral blood. The V gene is TRBV24-1, the J gene TRBJ2-5, with D perhaps TRBD1 (5 bases). The CDR3 DNA sequence: TGTGCCACCAGTGATTTCGGCAGGGAAGAGACCCAGTACTTC. Its protein product is CATSDFGREETQYF.